This T cell receptor (beta chain) was observed in a study of T cell repertoires in cytomegalovirus infection. This clonotype was detected many times. The CDR3 length is 14 residues. Germline V gives CDR1 LGHNA, CDR2 YNFKEQ. J was trimmed by 5 bases and V by 1 base; bases with no gene match: 4. MiXCR, applied by TCRdb to the reads, yields one record per CDR3 protein. The sample consists of around 130,000 distinct CDR3 sequences, 8% to 9% of them appearing once. The chain joins TRBV4-2 to TRBJ1-2; 7 bases agree with TRBD1. Sequenced sample: PBMCs. The TCR originated in a human donor in good health (CMV status not recorded). Some clones in this sample may be carry-over from other donors' samples. CDR3 in DNA: TGTGCCAGCAGCCAAGGACAGGGCCCGTATGGCTACACCTTC. Protein: CASSQGQGPYGYTF.